This is a list of T cell receptor beta chains from one sample in a study of T-cell reconstitution after alpha-beta-depleted transplantation in children. TCRdb used MiXCR to reprocess the PCR reads, holding one entry per CDR3 protein. The sample includes around 200,000 distinct CDR3 sequences, approximately 17% seen only once; the top ten take about 45%. The sample in question was PBMCs, mostly from graft donor cells, obtained 360 days after TCRalphabeta/CD19-depleted stem cell transplant. Receptor source: a male patient aged 2 to 9 who had a stem cell transplant for acute lymphoblastic leukemia, so the T cells may come from the graft donor. The CDR3 runs from the conserved cysteine through the conserved F or W. The D gene is left open where the match is weak. Expanded clones get a size class; other rows say once, few or many, or leave the size out.

clone_size,v_call,j_call,d_call,cdr3_nt,cdr3_aa
many,TRBV28,TRBJ2-2,TRBD1,TGTGCCAGCAGCCTAACACAGGGGCAATTTAACACCGGGGAGCTGTTTTTT,CASSLTQGQFNTGELFF
NA,TRBV10-2,TRBJ2-5,NA,TGCGCCAGCAGTGTTAGCTTCCAAGAGACCCAGTACTTC,CASSVSFQETQYF
few,TRBV7-8,TRBJ2-3,NA,TGTGCCAGCAGACTAGTGGGGGATACGCAGTATTTT,CASRLVGDTQYF
NA,TRBV29-1,TRBJ2-7,NA,TGCAGCGTTGAAGATCCCCGGGGTCCCTACGAGCAGTACTTC,CSVEDPRGPYEQYF
few,TRBV29-1,TRBJ2-5,NA,TGCAGCGCCCTCGGGGTCCGACTACCAGAGACCCAGTACTTC,CSALGVRLPETQYF
many,TRBV28,TRBJ1-1,TRBD1,TGTGCCAGCAGTCCCGCGGGACAGGGAGGTTCGGCTTTCTTT,CASSPAGQGGSAFF
few,TRBV5-1,TRBJ2-2,TRBD2,TGCGCCAGCAGCTTGGACGGGGCAGCGGGGGCCTGGAACACCGGGGAGCTGTTTTTT,CASSLDGAAGAWNTGELFF
NA,TRBV20-1,TRBJ2-7,TRBD2,TGCAGTGCTAGACTGGGACTAGCGGGATCCTACGAGCAGTACTTC,CSARLGLAGSYEQYF
NA,TRBV20-1,TRBJ2-1,NA,TGCAGTGCGAAGACGGTTGAGCAGTTCTTC,CSAKTVEQFF
NA,TRBV12-3/TRBV12-4,TRBJ2-7,TRBD1,TGTGCCAGCAGTCCACAGGGGCTGGGCCACGAGCAGTACTTC,CASSPQGLGHEQYF